A selection of T cell receptor beta chains follows, all from one sample in a study of technical replicates of blood from a few donors. The data were produced by immunoSEQ multiplex PCR, yet TCRdb's version contains in-frame clones alone and is incomplete. Of about 88,000 clones in the sample, about 93% were seen once. Input material: T cells isolated from PBMCs. The receptors here all came from a human donor in good health. Each CDR3 is given with its conserved first and last residue. D genes are given only for firm matches. Not all rows give a size; the values are once, few, many and, for expanded clones, a class.

abundance,v_gene,len,j_gene,d_gene,CDR3aa,CDR3nt
-,TRBV6-1,16,TRBJ1-2,TRBD1,CASSGNSGQGYDGYTF,TGTGCCAGCAGTGGGAATTCGGGACAGGGTTACGATGGCTACACCTTC
-,TRBV4-1,17,TRBJ1-2,-,CASSQVKDAGASWGYTF,TGCGCCAGCAGCCAAGTCAAGGATGCGGGGGCCTCTTGGGGCTACACCTTC
-,TRBV9,15,TRBJ2-3,TRBD2,CASSVGTSGGDTQYF,TGTGCCAGCAGCGTCGGGACTAGCGGGGGGGATACGCAGTATTTT
-,TRBV5-1,16,TRBJ2-1,TRBD2,CASSSSAAGDYNEQFF,TGCGCCAGCAGCTCCAGCGCAGCGGGGGATTACAATGAGCAGTTCTTC
-,TRBV2,16,TRBJ2-7,TRBD2,CASSPPVAGEAYEQYF,TGTGCCAGCAGCCCGCCCGTAGCGGGGGAAGCCTACGAGCAGTACTTC
-,TRBV6-5,13,TRBJ2-3,-,CASSLATTDTQYF,TGTGCCAGCAGCCTAGCGACCACAGATACGCAGTATTTT
-,TRBV27,15,TRBJ2-7,-,CASRLGLGLSYEQYF,TGTGCCAGCAGATTAGGCTTGGGGCTCTCCTACGAGCAGTACTTC
-,TRBV2,13,TRBJ1-5,-,CASVGERDQPQHF,TGTGCCAGCGTCGGGGAAAGAGATCAGCCCCAGCATTTT
-,TRBV28,15,TRBJ2-7,TRBD1,CASILRDRAGYEQYF,TGTGCCAGCATCCTCCGGGACAGGGCCGGGTACGAGCAGTACTTC
-,TRBV7-2,13,TRBJ2-7,TRBD1,CASSLGQTHEQYF,TGTGCCAGCAGCTTGGGACAGACCCACGAGCAGTACTTC
once,TRBV6-6,14,TRBJ1-1,TRBD1,CASSTGQEGTEAFF,TGTGCCAGCAGTACCGGACAGGAAGGCACTGAAGCTTTCTTT
-,TRBV5-4,13,TRBJ2-1,-,CASSPSLDNEQFF,TGTGCCAGCAGCCCAAGCTTGGACAATGAGCAGTTCTTC
-,TRBV18,15,TRBJ2-5,TRBD2,CASSPPGLADKTQYF,TGTGCCAGCTCACCGCCTGGACTAGCGGACAAGACCCAGTACTTC
-,TRBV10-2,14,TRBJ2-7,-,CASSESLSSYEQYF,TGCGCCAGCAGTGAGTCTCTTAGCAGCTACGAGCAGTACTTC
once,TRBV5-1,14,TRBJ1-3,-,CASTPGDSGNTIYF,TGCGCCAGCACCCCAGGGGACTCTGGAAACACCATATATTTT
-,TRBV28,13,TRBJ2-3,TRBD2,CASSGEGTDTQYF,TGTGCCAGTAGCGGGGAGGGTACAGATACGCAGTATTTT
-,TRBV11-3,13,TRBJ2-1,TRBD1,CASSYPRDRAQFF,TGTGCCAGCAGCTACCCCCGGGACAGGGCGCAGTTCTTC
-,TRBV28,15,TRBJ1-4,-,CASSFSGVRSEKLFF,TGTGCCAGCAGTTTTTCGGGGGTGCGGAGCGAAAAACTGTTTTTT
-,TRBV9,15,TRBJ2-7,TRBD2,CASSGTSGRIDEQYF,TGTGCCAGCAGCGGGACTAGCGGGAGAATAGACGAGCAGTACTTC
-,TRBV9,15,TRBJ2-1,TRBD2,CASSYGGGSYNEQFF,TGTGCCAGCAGTTATGGGGGGGGAAGTTACAATGAGCAGTTCTTC
-,TRBV7-9,16,TRBJ1-3,TRBD1,CASSANRGHSGNTIYF,TGTGCCAGCAGCGCGAACAGGGGCCACTCTGGAAACACCATATATTTT
-,TRBV5-1,17,TRBJ2-1,TRBD2,CASSLEGGIAGYNEQFF,TGCGCCAGCAGCTTGGAAGGTGGGATAGCGGGATACAATGAGCAGTTCTTC